This T cell receptor (beta chain) was obtained from a study of T cells in Graves' hyperthyroidism and ophthalmopathy. Study at large: Blood was drawn when the patient was first diagnosed and still untreated.

Trimming pared 4 bases from V and 4 bases from J, leaving 9 bases between. The CDR3 extends over 13 amino acids. The germline V gene has CDR1 SGHRS and CDR2 YFSETQ. On the basis of clinical symptoms, serum thyroxine and TRAb, thyroid ultrasound and orbital computed tomography, diagnoses were made. Regarding the study as a whole: It was a median around 6 months before onset that the model predicted ophthalmopathy. Within blood appeared most thyroid clonotypes that had expanded above 0.001.

Authors of the study amplified TCR beta CDR3 regions from RNA transcripts. The study used the HTBI primer set for a first-round RT-PCR of the TCR CDR3. TCRdb used MiXCR to reprocess the multiplex PCR reads, holding one entry per CDR3 protein. The repertoire consists of around 490,000 distinct CDR3 sequences, with 15% to 20% occurring once and the leading ten covering 45% to 50%. This clonotype was seen at least ten times. Its specificity is unknown. This TCR came from a man between 35 and 55 years old with Graves' ophthalmopathy. The chain links TRBV5-1 to TRBJ2-1; D possibly corresponds to TRBD1 (7 bases). Sequencing was performed on blood. Here the CDR3 reads CASSAGQYNEQFF. CDR3 nucleotides: TGCGCCAGCAGCGCGGGACAGTACAATGAGCAGTTCTTC.